The clone carrying this T cell receptor (beta chain) was seen more than once but under ten times. Its antigen remains unknown. This specimen comes from a study of T-cell reconstitution after alpha-beta-depleted transplantation in children. Trimming at V came to 3 bases and at J to 4 bases, leaving 6 bases not matched to a gene. The CDR3 length is 13 residues. The germline gives CDR1 DFQATT, CDR2 SNEGSKA (reference sequence). General observations from the study: It was reported that alpha-beta T cells came from several hundred expanded graft clones (about two months after transplant). It was newly produced T cells that mostly accounted for T-cell counts and diversity one year after transplant. Surviving recipient cells, namely T cells and thymic progenitors, were the source of high day-60 TCRbeta diversity in some patients.

Unique molecular identifiers were incorporated when the TCRbeta library was constructed. TCRdb processed the PCR reads anew with MiXCR; each CDR3 protein has one entry. The sample yields about 78,000 distinct CDR3 sequences, roughly 15% seen once. The input for sequencing was PBMCs, mostly from graft donor cells, taken 180 days after TCRalphabeta/CD19-depleted stem cell transplant. The TCR comes from a male patient aged 2-15 years who had a stem cell transplant for acute lymphoblastic leukemia, so the T cells may come from the graft donor. This rearrangement joins TRBV20-1 to TRBJ2-7, with 7 bases fitting TRBD2. The CDR3 reads CSASSGGRYEQYF. Here the CDR3 DNA reads TGCAGTGCTAGCTCCGGGGGGAGGTACGAGCAGTACTTC.